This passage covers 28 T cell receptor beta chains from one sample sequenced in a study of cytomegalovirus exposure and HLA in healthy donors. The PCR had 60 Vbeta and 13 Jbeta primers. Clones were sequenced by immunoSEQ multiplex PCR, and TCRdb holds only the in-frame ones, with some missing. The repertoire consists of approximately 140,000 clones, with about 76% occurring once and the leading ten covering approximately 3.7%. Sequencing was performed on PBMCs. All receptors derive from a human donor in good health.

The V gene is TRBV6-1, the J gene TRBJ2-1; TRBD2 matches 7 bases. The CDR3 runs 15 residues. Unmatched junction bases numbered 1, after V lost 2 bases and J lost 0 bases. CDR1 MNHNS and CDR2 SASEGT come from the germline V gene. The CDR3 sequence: CASSERDYSYNEQFF. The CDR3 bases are TGTGCCAGCAGTGAACGGGACTACTCCTACAATGAGCAGTTCTTC.

The CDR3 nucleotides read TGTGCCAGTAGTCGCCGGGGGGGAACTGGCGGCTCTGGAAACACCATATATTTT. The encoded protein is CASSRRGGTGGSGNTIYF. The J gene is TRBJ1-3, the V gene TRBV19; a weak D match, TRBD1 (5 bases). Trimming left V 5 bases short and J 0 bases short, with 20 bases between. The germline V gene has CDR1 LNHDA and CDR2 SQIVND (reference sequence). This CDR3 contains 18 residues.

Here the CDR3 reads CASSSGQRYEQYF. The CDR3 DNA sequence: TGTGCCAGCAGCTCGGGACAGAGATACGAGCAGTACTTC. The chain uses TRBV7-2 and TRBJ2-7, with 7 nucleotides matching TRBD1. The CDR3 has 13 residues. V lost 4 bases to trimming and J lost 4 bases; unmatched junction nucleotides: 4. CDR1 is SGHTA and CDR2 is FQGNSA in the germline V gene.

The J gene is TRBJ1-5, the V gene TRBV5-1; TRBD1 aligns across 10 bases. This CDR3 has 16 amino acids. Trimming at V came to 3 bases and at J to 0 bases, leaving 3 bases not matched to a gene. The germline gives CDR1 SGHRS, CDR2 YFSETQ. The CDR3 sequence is CASSWGTGASNQPQHF. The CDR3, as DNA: TGCGCCAGCAGCTGGGGGACAGGGGCTAGCAATCAGCCCCAGCATTTT.

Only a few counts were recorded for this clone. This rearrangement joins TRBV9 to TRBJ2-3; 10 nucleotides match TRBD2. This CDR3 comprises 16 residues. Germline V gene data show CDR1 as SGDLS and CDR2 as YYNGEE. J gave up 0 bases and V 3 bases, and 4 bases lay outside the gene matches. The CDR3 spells CASSDGLAASTDTQYF. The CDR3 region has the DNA TGTGCCAGCAGCGACGGACTAGCGGCAAGCACAGATACGCAGTATTTT.

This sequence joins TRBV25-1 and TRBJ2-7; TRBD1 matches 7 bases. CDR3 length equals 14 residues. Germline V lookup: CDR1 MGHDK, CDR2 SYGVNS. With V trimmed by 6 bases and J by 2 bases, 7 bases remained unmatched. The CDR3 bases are TGTGCCAGCAGCTCCGGGACAGAAGCCTACGAGCAGTACTTC. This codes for CASSSGTEAYEQYF.

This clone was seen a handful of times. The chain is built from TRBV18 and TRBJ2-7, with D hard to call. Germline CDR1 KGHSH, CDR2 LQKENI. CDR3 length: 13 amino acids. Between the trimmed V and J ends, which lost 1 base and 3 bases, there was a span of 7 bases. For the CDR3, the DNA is TGTGCCAGCTCACCACAGCTAGGCTACGAGCAGTACTTC. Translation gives CASSPQLGYEQYF.

For the CDR3, the DNA is TGTGCCAGCAGCTTTGCCGGGACTAACCCCTCCGAGCAGTACTTC. It yields the protein CASSFAGTNPSEQYF. The V gene is TRBV7-2, the J gene TRBJ2-7, with 7 positions matching TRBD2. Germline V gives CDR1 SGHTA, CDR2 FQGNSA. The length of the CDR3 is 15 residues. Trimming removed 3 bases from V and 6 bases from J; junction bases left unmatched: 11.

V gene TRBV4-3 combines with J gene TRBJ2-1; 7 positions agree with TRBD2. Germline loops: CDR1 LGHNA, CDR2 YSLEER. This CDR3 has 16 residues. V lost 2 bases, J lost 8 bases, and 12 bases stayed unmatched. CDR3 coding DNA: TGCGCCAGCAGCCAAAGCGGCCTAGCGGACTCCGATGAGCAGTTCTTC. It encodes CASSQSGLADSDEQFF.

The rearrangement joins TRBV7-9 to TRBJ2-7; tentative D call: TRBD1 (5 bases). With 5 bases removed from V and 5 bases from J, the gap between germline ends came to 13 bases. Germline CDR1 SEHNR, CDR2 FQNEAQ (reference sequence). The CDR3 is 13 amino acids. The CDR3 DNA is TGTGCCAGCAGCGCGCAGGGTTCGAACGAGCAGTACTTC. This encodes CASSAQGSNEQYF. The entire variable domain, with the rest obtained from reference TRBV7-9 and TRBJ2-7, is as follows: DTGVSQNPRHKITKRGQNVTFRCDPISEHNRLYWYRQTLGQGPEFLTYFQNEAQLEKSRLLSDRFSAERPKGSFSTLEIQRTEQGDSAMYLCASSAQGSNEQYFGPGTRLTVT.

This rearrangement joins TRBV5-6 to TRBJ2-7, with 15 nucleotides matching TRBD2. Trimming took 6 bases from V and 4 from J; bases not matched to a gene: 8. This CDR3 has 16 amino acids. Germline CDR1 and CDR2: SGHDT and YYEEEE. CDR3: CASTRTSGGAWYEQYF. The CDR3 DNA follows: TGTGCCAGCACCAGGACTAGCGGGGGGGCGTGGTACGAGCAGTACTTC.

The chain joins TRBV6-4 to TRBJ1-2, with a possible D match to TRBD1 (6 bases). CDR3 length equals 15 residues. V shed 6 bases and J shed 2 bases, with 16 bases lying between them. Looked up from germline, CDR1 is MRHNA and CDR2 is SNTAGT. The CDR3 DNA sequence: TGTGCCAGCAGACCCACAGGGTTGGCAAACTATGGCTACACCTTC. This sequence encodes CASRPTGLANYGYTF.

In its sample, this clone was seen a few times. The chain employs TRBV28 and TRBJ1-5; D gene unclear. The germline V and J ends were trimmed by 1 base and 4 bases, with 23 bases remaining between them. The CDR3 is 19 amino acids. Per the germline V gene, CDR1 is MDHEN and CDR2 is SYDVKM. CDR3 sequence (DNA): TGTGCCAGCAGTTTATTATATTTGGAACTGGGCTTGAGAAATCAGCCCCAGCATTTT. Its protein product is CASSLLYLELGLRNQPQHF. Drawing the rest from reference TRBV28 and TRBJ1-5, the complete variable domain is DVKVTQSSRYLVKRTGEKVFLECVQDMDHENMFWYRQDPGLGLRLIYFSYDVKMKEKGDIPEGYSVSREKKERFSLILESASTNQTSMYLCASSLLYLELGLRNQPQHFGDGTRLSIL.

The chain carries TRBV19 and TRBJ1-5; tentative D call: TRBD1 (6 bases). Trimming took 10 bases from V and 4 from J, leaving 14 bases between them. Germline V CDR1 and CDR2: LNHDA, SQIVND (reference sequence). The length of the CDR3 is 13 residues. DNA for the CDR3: TGTGCCACGACTGACAGGCCAAATCAGCCCCAGCATTTT. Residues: CATTDRPNQPQHF.

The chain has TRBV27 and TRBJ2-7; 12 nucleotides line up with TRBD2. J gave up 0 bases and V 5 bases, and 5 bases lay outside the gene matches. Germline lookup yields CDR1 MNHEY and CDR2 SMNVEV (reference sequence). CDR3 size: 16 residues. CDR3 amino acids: CASSRGLAGLSYEQYF. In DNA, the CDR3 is TGTGCCAGCAGTCGCGGACTAGCGGGACTCTCCTACGAGCAGTACTTC.

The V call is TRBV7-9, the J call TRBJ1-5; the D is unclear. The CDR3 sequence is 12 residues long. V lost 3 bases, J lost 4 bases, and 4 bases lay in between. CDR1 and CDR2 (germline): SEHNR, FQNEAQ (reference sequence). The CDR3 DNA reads TGTGCCAGCAGCTTTCAAAATCAGCCCCAGCATTTT. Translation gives CASSFQNQPQHF.

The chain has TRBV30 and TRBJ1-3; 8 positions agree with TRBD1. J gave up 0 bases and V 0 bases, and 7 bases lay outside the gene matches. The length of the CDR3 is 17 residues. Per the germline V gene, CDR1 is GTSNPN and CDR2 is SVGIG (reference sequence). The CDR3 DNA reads TGTGCCTGGAGTGTAAAACAGGGGGGTATCTCTGGAAACACCATATATTTT. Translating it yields CAWSVKQGGISGNTIYF.

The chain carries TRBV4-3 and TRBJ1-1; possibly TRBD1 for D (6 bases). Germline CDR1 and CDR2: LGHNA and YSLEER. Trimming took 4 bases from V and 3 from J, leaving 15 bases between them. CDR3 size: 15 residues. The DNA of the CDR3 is TGCGCCAGCAGCCTAGGGGGGGGCGTGGACACTGAAGCTTTCTTT. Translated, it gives CASSLGGGVDTEAFF.

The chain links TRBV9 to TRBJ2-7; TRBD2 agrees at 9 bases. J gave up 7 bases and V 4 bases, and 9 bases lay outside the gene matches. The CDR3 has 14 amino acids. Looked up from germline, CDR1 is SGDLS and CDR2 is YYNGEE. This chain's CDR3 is CASSQERGAVEQYF. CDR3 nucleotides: TGTGCCAGCAGCCAAGAGCGGGGGGCAGTTGAGCAGTACTTC.

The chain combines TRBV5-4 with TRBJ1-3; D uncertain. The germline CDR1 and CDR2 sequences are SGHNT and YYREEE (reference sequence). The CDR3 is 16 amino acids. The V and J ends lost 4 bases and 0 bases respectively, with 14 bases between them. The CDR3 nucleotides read TGTGCCAGCAGCAATCCACAGTCCCCCTCTGGAAACACCATATATTTT. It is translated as CASSNPQSPSGNTIYF.

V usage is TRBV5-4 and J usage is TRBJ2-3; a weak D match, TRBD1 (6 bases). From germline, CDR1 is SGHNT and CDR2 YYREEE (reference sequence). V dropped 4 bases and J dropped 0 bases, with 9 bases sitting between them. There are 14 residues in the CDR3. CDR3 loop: CASSGGRSTDTQYF. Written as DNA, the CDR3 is TGTGCCAGCAGCGGGGGCCGAAGCACAGATACGCAGTATTTT.

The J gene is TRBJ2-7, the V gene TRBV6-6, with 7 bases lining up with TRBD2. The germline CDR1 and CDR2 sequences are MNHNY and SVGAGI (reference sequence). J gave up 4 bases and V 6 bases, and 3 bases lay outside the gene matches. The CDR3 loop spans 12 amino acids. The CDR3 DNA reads TGTGCCAGCAGCCGGGGACTATACGAGCAGTACTTC. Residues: CASSRGLYEQYF.

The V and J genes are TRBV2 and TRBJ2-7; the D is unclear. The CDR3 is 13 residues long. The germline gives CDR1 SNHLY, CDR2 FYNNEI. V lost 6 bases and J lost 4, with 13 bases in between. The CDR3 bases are TGTGCCAGCAGCGGAGATAGATTTTACGAGCAGTACTTC. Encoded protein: CASSGDRFYEQYF.

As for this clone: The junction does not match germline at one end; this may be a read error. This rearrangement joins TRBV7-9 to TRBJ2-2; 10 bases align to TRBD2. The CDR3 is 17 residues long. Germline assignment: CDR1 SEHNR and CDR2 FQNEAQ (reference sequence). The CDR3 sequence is CAGSPWTSGLNTGELFF. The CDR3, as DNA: TGTGCCGGCAGCCCGTGGACTAGCGGATTGAACACCGGGGAGCTGTTTTTT.

CDR3 protein: CASSVTSVPNNEQFF. The CDR3 DNA sequence: TGTGCCAGCAGTGTAACTTCGGTACCTAACAATGAGCAGTTCTTC. The rearrangement uses TRBV2 and TRBJ2-1; no reliable D call. The germline gives CDR1 SNHLY, CDR2 FYNNEI. The CDR3 spans 15 residues. V lost 4 bases and J 5 bases, leaving 15 bases between the germline ends.

The CDR3 DNA follows: TGTGCCAGCACCACCTCGACAGCAGGGGCACCCTCCTACGAGCAGTACTTC. Residues: CASTTSTAGAPSYEQYF. The rearrangement uses TRBV28 and TRBJ2-7; the D gene is possibly TRBD1 (6 bases). The V end lost 7 bases, the J end lost 0 bases, and 22 bases lay between the germline ends. Germline CDR1 reads MDHEN; CDR2 reads SYDVKM. The CDR3 sequence is 17 residues long. Based on the CDR3 plus reference TRBV28 and TRBJ2-7, the full variable domain is DVKVTQSSRYLVKRTGEKVFLECVQDMDHENMFWYRQDPGLGLRLIYFSYDVKMKEKGDIPEGYSVSREKKERFSLILESASTNQTSMYLCASTTSTAGAPSYEQYFGPGTRLTVT.

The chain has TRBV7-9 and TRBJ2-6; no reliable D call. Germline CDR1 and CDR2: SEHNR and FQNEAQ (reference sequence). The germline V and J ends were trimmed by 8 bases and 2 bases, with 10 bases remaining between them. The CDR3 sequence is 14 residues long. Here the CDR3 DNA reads TGTGCCAGCGCGGTTCTTCCTGGGGCCAACGTCCTGACTTTC. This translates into CASAVLPGANVLTF. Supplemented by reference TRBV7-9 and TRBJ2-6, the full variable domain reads DTGVSQNPRHKITKRGQNVTFRCDPISEHNRLYWYRQTLGQGPEFLTYFQNEAQLEKSRLLSDRFSAERPKGSFSTLEIQRTEQGDSAMYLCASAVLPGANVLTFGAGSRLTVL.

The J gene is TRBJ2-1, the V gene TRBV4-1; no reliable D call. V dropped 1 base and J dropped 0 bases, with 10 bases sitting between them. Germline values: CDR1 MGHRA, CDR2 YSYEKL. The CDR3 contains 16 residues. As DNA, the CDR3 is TGCGCCAGCAGCCAAGGCGAGCACAGCTCCTACAATGAGCAGTTCTTC. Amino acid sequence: CASSQGEHSSYNEQFF.